These 6 T cell receptor beta chains originate from one sample sequenced in a study of cytotoxic CD8 clonotypes in ibrutinib-treated CLL. The assay was immunoSEQ multiplex PCR, and TCRdb's table has in-frame clones only and misses some. The sample lists under 45,000 clones; roughly two thirds were seen once. This specimen was PBMCs, taken at disease progression, from a patient treated with ibrutinib. These receptors all come from a human donor with chronic lymphocytic leukemia.

The gene calls are TRBV19 and TRBJ1-2, with D uncertain. Deletions cut 0 bases from V and 7 bases from J, with 12 bases between. The CDR3 loop spans 14 amino acids. Germline lookup yields CDR1 LNHDA and CDR2 SQIVND (reference sequence). CDR3 in DNA: TGTGCCAGTAGTATAGAAGGAAAAGGCGGTGGCTACACCTTC. It codes for CASSIEGKGGGYTF.

This chain connects TRBV6-1 to TRBJ1-3; 9 bases line up with TRBD1. Looked up from germline, CDR1 is MNHNS and CDR2 is SASEGT. V lost 0 bases to trimming and J lost 3 bases; unmatched junction nucleotides: 18. This CDR3 comprises 21 residues. CDR3 in amino acids: CASSEAHPRDRVLSVGNTIYF. Written as DNA, the CDR3 is TGTGCCAGCAGTGAAGCGCACCCCCGGGACAGGGTTCTCTCGGTTGGAAACACCATATATTTT.

The chain joins TRBV5-4 to TRBJ2-7; 12 nucleotides agree with TRBD2. This CDR3 region has 14 residues. V gave up 4 bases and J gave up 5 bases; unmatched junction bases: 4. Germline V lookup: CDR1 SGHNT, CDR2 YYREEE (reference sequence). For the CDR3, the DNA is TGTGCCAGCAGCACTAGCGGGAGGATGGACGAGCAGTACTTC. It specifies CASSTSGRMDEQYF. The full variable domain, rest sourced from reference TRBV5-4 and TRBJ2-7, is ETGVTQSPTHLIKTRGQQVTLRCSSQSGHNTVSWYQQALGQGPQFIFQYYREEENGRGNFPPRFSGLQFPNYSSELNVNALELDDSALYLCASSTSGRMDEQYFGPGTRLTVT.

The chain employs TRBV9 and TRBJ1-4, with 7 bases aligning to TRBD1. This CDR3 region has 14 residues. The junction had 5 bases not matched to a gene; V was cut back by 4 bases and J by 5 bases. Germline CDR1 is SGDLS and CDR2 is YYNGEE. The CDR3 region has the DNA TGTGCCAGCAGCAGAGGGGGCGGCAATGAAAAACTGTTTTTT. This encodes CASSRGGGNEKLFF.

The V and J genes are TRBV14 and TRBJ2-2; unclear D gene. V was shortened by 0 bases and J by 8 bases, with 7 bases between the two germline ends. The CDR3 runs 13 residues. Germline V gene data show CDR1 as SGHDN and CDR2 as FVKESK. CDR3 DNA sequence: TGTGCCAGCAGCCAAGATCTTACTGGGGAGCTGTTTTTT. This codes for CASSQDLTGELFF. Using reference TRBV14 and TRBJ2-2 for the parts outside the CDR3, the full variable domain is EAGVTQFPSHSVIEKGQTVTLRCDPISGHDNLYWYRRVMGKEIKFLLHFVKESKQDESGMPNNRFLAERTGGTYSTLKVQPAELEDSGVYFCASSQDLTGELFFGEGSRLTVL.

This clone showed up just a few times. The rearrangement uses TRBV28 and TRBJ2-3; 10 nucleotides align to TRBD2. J was trimmed by 5 bases and V by 2 bases; bases with no gene match: 7. The CDR3 is 16 residues long. From germline, CDR1 is MDHEN and CDR2 SYDVKM. The CDR3 loop is CASSLRSGRALDTQYF. The CDR3 DNA sequence: TGTGCCAGCAGTTTACGGAGCGGGAGGGCTTTAGATACGCAGTATTTT.